Following are 19 T cell receptor beta chains from one sample sequenced in a study of T cells in Graves' hyperthyroidism and ophthalmopathy. RNA transcripts yielded amplified TCR beta CDR3 regions. The primer set for the first-round RT-PCR of the TCR CDR3 was HTBI. TCRdb called the multiplex PCR reads again in MiXCR, with one record for every CDR3 protein. The sample has a few hundred thousand distinct CDR3 sequences, around 15% seen once. The sample was blood. These TCRs come from a woman aged 40-49 years with Graves' ophthalmopathy.

This clonotype was counted many times. The chain joins TRBV28 to TRBJ2-1, with D perhaps TRBD1 (6 bases). CDR1 and CDR2 from the germline V gene are MDHEN and SYDVKM. The CDR3 spans 14 residues. V lost 8 bases and J 3 bases, leaving 14 bases between the germline ends. DNA for the CDR3: TGTGCCAGCTTCGGGACACAAGACTACAATGAGCAGTTCTTC. This sequence encodes CASFGTQDYNEQFF.

This clonotype has a count of ten or more. The chain joins TRBV7-2 to TRBJ1-1; 8 bases line up with TRBD1. The CDR3 is 16 residues long. Trimming at V came to 0 bases and at J to 5 bases, leaving 8 bases not matched to a gene. Germline assignment: CDR1 SGHTA and CDR2 FQGNSA. CDR3 residues: CASSLAGQGIRTEAFF. CDR3 bases: TGTGCCAGCAGCTTAGCAGGACAGGGTATTCGGACTGAAGCTTTCTTT. The full variable domain, completed using reference TRBV7-2 and TRBJ1-1, is GAGVSQSPSNKVTEKGKDVELRCDPISGHTALYWYRQSLGQGLEFLIYFQGNSAPDKSGLPSDRFSAERTGGSVSTLTIQRTQQEDSAVYLCASSLAGQGIRTEAFFGQGTRLTVV.

This sequence joins TRBV7-2 and TRBJ2-1; D unresolved. Germline values: CDR1 SGHTA, CDR2 FQGNSA. V dropped 6 bases and J dropped 10 bases, with 13 bases sitting between them. The CDR3 runs to 12 residues. CDR3 loop: CASSIKLYEQFF. The CDR3 region has the DNA TGTGCCAGCAGTATAAAGCTATACGAGCAGTTCTTC.

This clonotype was recorded at least ten times. V gene TRBV2 combines with J gene TRBJ2-7; D tentatively reads TRBD1 or TRBD2 (6 bases each). CDR1 is SNHLY, CDR2 FYNNEI, per germline. Trimming took off 3 bases at V and 6 bases at J, with 18 bases between the two ends. The CDR3 spans 15 residues. The CDR3 protein is CASSDKGGPASEQYF. For the CDR3, the DNA is TGTGCCAGCAGTGATAAGGGGGGACCCGCGAGCGAGCAGTACTTC.

This clonotype has just a few counts. The chain couples TRBV9 to TRBJ2-3, with D possibly matching TRBD1 (5 bases). The CDR3 is made up of 13 amino acids. V was cut by 6 bases and J by 6 bases, with 14 bases left in between. Germline V gives CDR1 SGDLS, CDR2 YYNGEE. The CDR3 nucleotides are TGTGCCAGCACCGGACACCTGGGGGATACGCAGTATTTT. Amino acids: CASTGHLGDTQYF.

This clonotype was picked up a small number of times. The rearrangement links TRBV7-9 to TRBJ1-3; 7 bases fit TRBD1. The junction had 10 bases not matched to a gene; V was cut back by 5 bases and J by 6 bases. The V gene's germline CDR1 is SEHNR and CDR2 FQNEAQ (reference sequence). The CDR3 has 15 amino acids. CDR3 sequence: CASSPDRVRENTIYF. The DNA for the CDR3 is TGTGCCAGCAGCCCAGACAGGGTTCGAGAAAACACCATATATTTT.

The count of this clonotype is one. This chain connects TRBV10-3 to TRBJ2-1; 7 bases map to TRBD2. The germline CDR1 and CDR2 sequences are ENHRY and SYGVKD. The CDR3 is 11 residues long. The trim removed 8 bases at V and 7 bases at J, leaving 2 bases unmatched. CDR3 nucleotides: TGTGCCATCGCGGGAGAGAATGAGCAGTTCTTC. The encoded protein is CAIAGENEQFF.

This clonotype was seen only a few times. The chain recombines TRBV2 with TRBJ2-5, with 11 bases aligning to TRBD2. With 6 bases clipped from V and 13 bases from J, the junction kept 22 bases outside the gene matches. Germline V gene sequence: CDR1 SNHLY, CDR2 FYNNEI. The CDR3 extends over 17 amino acids. This CDR3 reads CASRTGPAGLAGGETYF. CDR3 in DNA: TGTGCCAGCAGGACGGGGCCCGCAGGACTAGCGGGCGGGGAGACGTACTTC.

This clonotype was detected a few times. The chain combines TRBV19 with TRBJ2-3; D is uncertain. The germline CDR1 and CDR2 sequences are LNHDA and SQIVND (reference sequence). V was shortened by 3 bases and J by 3 bases, with 10 bases between the two germline ends. This CDR3 has 14 residues. The CDR3 DNA reads as TGTGCCAGTAGTATGTCAGGCAGTACAGATACGCAGTATTTT. It yields the protein CASSMSGSTDTQYF.

The chain combines TRBV10-1 with TRBJ2-5; D is undetermined. The CDR3 spans 13 residues. Germline-derived CDR1 and CDR2 are WNHNN and SYGVQD (reference sequence). The V gene lost 5 bases and the J gene lost 4 bases, with 11 bases spanning the gap. CDR3 in DNA: TGCGCCAGCAGTCGGTCAGTGCTAGAGACCCAGTACTTC. This encodes CASSRSVLETQYF.

The chain combines TRBV5-4 with TRBJ1-1; unclear D gene. V was trimmed by 4 bases and J by 3 bases, leaving 10 bases between them. The germline gives CDR1 SGHNT, CDR2 YYREEE (reference sequence). CDR3 length equals 13 residues. CDR3 amino acids: CASSRNGDTEAFF. The CDR3 DNA is TGTGCCAGCAGCCGTAACGGCGACACTGAAGCTTTCTTT.

The chain joins TRBV20-1 to TRBJ2-7, with D uncertain. Trimming stripped 0 bases from V and 12 bases from J, with 12 bases between. CDR3 size: 11 residues. Germline CDR1 DFQATT, CDR2 SNEGSKA (reference sequence). In nucleotides, the CDR3 is TGCAGTGCTAGAGACGGCGAACGGGCGTACTTC. The encoded protein is CSARDGERAYF.

This clonotype was detected ten times or more. The chain combines TRBV7-8 with TRBJ1-6; D gene uncertain. CDR1 SGHVS and CDR2 FQNEAQ come from the germline V gene. The CDR3 spans 14 residues. Between the trimmed V and J ends, which lost 8 bases and 0 bases, there was a span of 8 bases. CDR3 in DNA: TGTGCCAGCGGTAGGAGCTCCTATAATTCACCCCTCCACTTT. It encodes CASGRSSYNSPLHF.

This chain connects TRBV20-1 to TRBJ2-7, with a possible D match to TRBD2 (6 bases). The CDR3 runs to 12 residues. V was pared by 4 bases and J by 2 bases, with 9 bases between. Per the germline V gene, CDR1 is DFQATT and CDR2 is SNEGSKA (reference sequence). CDR3 nucleotide sequence: TGCAGTGCTATGAGCGGGCCCTACGAGCAGTACTTC. Residues: CSAMSGPYEQYF.

This clonotype came up a few times. The chain couples TRBV12-3 or TRBV12-4 to TRBJ2-2; a weak D match, TRBD1 (6 bases). Trimming pared 5 bases from V and 4 bases from J, leaving 14 bases between. CDR3 length: 15 amino acids. CDR3 sequence reads: CASSRQVAGTGELFF. In nucleotides, the CDR3 is TGTGCCAGCAGTCGACAGGTGGCGGGCACCGGGGAGCTGTTTTTT.

V usage is TRBV6-1 and J usage is TRBJ2-4; 7 nucleotides align to TRBD1. The CDR3 is 14 residues long. The J segment lost 9 bases and the V segment lost 5 bases, leaving 10 bases of the junction unmatched. Germline values: CDR1 MNHNS, CDR2 SASEGT. The CDR3 spells CASSQTGQQLIQYF. CDR3 nucleotide sequence: TGTGCCAGCAGTCAAACGGGACAGCAACTCATTCAGTACTTC.

This clonotype occurred many times. The genes are TRBV20-1 and TRBJ1-1; the D is unclear. CDR3 size: 12 residues. CDR1 is DFQATT and CDR2 is SNEGSKA in the germline V gene (reference sequence). Between the trimmed V and J ends, which lost 5 bases and 7 bases, there was a span of 14 bases. CDR3 nucleotide sequence: TGCAGTGCTCCGTTTAGGTCGGGTGAAGCTTTCTTT. This codes for CSAPFRSGEAFF.

This chain joins TRBV28 and TRBJ1-1, with D perhaps TRBD1 (6 bases). The V end lost 6 bases, the J end lost 6 bases, and 11 bases lay between the germline ends. Germline loops: CDR1 MDHEN, CDR2 SYDVKM. This CDR3 region has 12 residues. This chain's CDR3 is CASRIQGSEAFF. The CDR3 region has the DNA TGTGCCAGCAGGATACAGGGCTCTGAAGCTTTCTTT.

Regarding this clonotype: A much larger clone is a single base away; this may be a read error. The chain couples TRBV3-1 to TRBJ2-2; no clear D. The germline V gene has CDR1 LGHDT and CDR2 YNNKEL (reference sequence). The CDR3 sequence is 14 residues long. CDR3 in DNA: TGTGCCAGCAGCCAAGACGGCGGCACCGAGGAGCTGTTTTTT. Translating gives CASSQDGGTEELFF.